This record concerns one T cell receptor beta chain sequence. This clonotype was counted ten times or more. Its antigen is not yet known. No base quality information exists; no much larger clone differs at one position. Library generation was performed with RT-PCR. The reads were generated on an Illumina HiSeq 2500. The raw public data were reprocessed by TCRdb itself: fastp quality trimming at Q25, MiXCR clonotype calling, in-frame beta chains only. Rows with one shared CDR3 protein collapse into an entry with the most common genes and DNA. This sample has around 200,000 distinct CDR3 sequences in its table, and 7.5% to 10% of those were observed once. The top ten clonotypes cover roughly 10% of the sample. V trim: 0 bases; J trim: 8 bases; unmatched bases: 4. Sequences LGHNA (CDR1) and YSLEER (CDR2) are obtained from the germline V gene. Inclusive of the bounding cysteine and phenylalanine, the CDR3 is 15 residues long. Kept here is only the CDR3 DNA, which spans 45 bases and is read in frame from base 1.

This entry belongs to a study of response to subunit inactivated influenza vaccine (dated by TCRdb to 2017 to 2018). With respect to the entire study: The study used deep quantitative T cell receptor repertoire profiling to track responses to a trivalent subunit inactivated influenza vaccine.

General study outcomes and caveats: The authors suggested that each seasonal influenza vaccination may recruit only a limited number of new T cells.

This TCR was recovered from a man in his fifties who received an inactivated influenza vaccine. Donor details come from another sample of the same person, matched by shared clones. The sample in question was non-naive T cells sorted from PBMCs, obtained on the day of vaccination. Taken with the paper, the label for cell subset or site translates to: memory T cell fraction. This receptor chain uses TRBV4-3 and TRBJ2-1; 10 bases in the junction line up with TRBD2. In nucleotide form, the sequence is TGCGCCAGCAGCCAAGAAGCGGGGGGGCTGCATGAGCAGTTCTTC. This encodes CASSQEAGGLHEQFF.